These 26 T cell receptor beta chains share one sample of origin, sequenced in a study of CD8 T cells in Susac syndrome. Random hexamers were used to reverse transcribe the RNA input (roughly 0.5 to 1 ug). TCRdb re-derived calls from the immunoSEQ multiplex PCR reads in MiXCR, one entry per CDR3 protein. Among a few hundred thousand distinct CDR3 sequences listed, around 95% were seen once. Sequenced input: CD4+ T cells from PBMCs. Receptors originate from a human donor with multiple sclerosis.

The chain joins TRBV28 to TRBJ2-2, with D uncertain. The V gene lost 6 bases and the J gene lost 7 bases, with 9 bases spanning the gap. The CDR3 loop spans 12 amino acids. The germline V gene encodes CDR1 MDHEN and CDR2 SYDVKM. CDR3 in DNA: TGTGCCAGCAGCCGTCCGGGCGGGGAGCTGTTTTTT. It codes for CASSRPGGELFF.

This chain connects TRBV3-1 to TRBJ2-3; D remains unclear. This CDR3 comprises 13 residues. Germline V CDR1 and CDR2: LGHDT, YNNKEL (reference sequence). V was trimmed by 1 base and J by 6 bases, leaving 8 bases between them. Here the CDR3 DNA reads TGTGCCAGCAGCCAAGGTGCGCGGGATACGCAGTATTTT. Translating gives CASSQGARDTQYF.

A single count supports this clonotype. The chain has TRBV5-1 and TRBJ1-5; D not resolved. Trimming took 0 bases from V and 6 from J, leaving 10 bases between them. Germline-derived CDR1 and CDR2 are SGHRS and YFSETQ. The CDR3 extends over 14 amino acids. CDR3 sequence reads: CASSLGDIGQPQHF. CDR3 bases: TGCGCCAGCAGCTTGGGCGACATTGGTCAGCCCCAGCATTTT. The full variable domain, in which reference TRBV5-1 and TRBJ1-5 provide the parts outside the CDR3, is KAGVTQTPRYLIKTRGQQVTLSCSPISGHRSVSWYQQTPGQGLQFLFEYFSETQRNKGNFPGRFSGRQFSNSRSEMNVSTLELGDSALYLCASSLGDIGQPQHFGDGTRLSIL.

This chain uses TRBV27 with TRBJ2-7; TRBD2 matches at 8 bases. J was trimmed by 0 bases and V by 6 bases; bases with no gene match: 7. Germline V gives CDR1 MNHEY, CDR2 SMNVEV (reference sequence). CDR3 length equals 15 residues. The CDR3 loop is CASRRAGVNSYEQYF. As DNA, the CDR3 is TGTGCCAGCAGGAGAGCGGGAGTAAACTCCTACGAGCAGTACTTC.

The gene calls are TRBV3-1 and TRBJ2-1; TRBD2 matches 12 bases. The germline CDR1 and CDR2 sequences are LGHDT and YNNKEL (reference sequence). V shed 5 bases and J 1 base; nucleotides not matched to a gene: 12. The CDR3 consists of 19 residues. CDR3 sequence: CASSLRLAGAARSYNEQFF. The CDR3 nucleotides are TGTGCCAGCAGCTTACGACTAGCGGGAGCAGCCAGGTCCTACAATGAGCAGTTCTTC.

This chain joins TRBV5-4 and TRBJ2-7, with a possible D match to TRBD2 (6 bases). Germline CDR1 and CDR2: SGHNT and YYREEE (reference sequence). V lost 0 bases to trimming and J lost 6 bases, with 19 bases between them. CDR3 length: 16 residues. CDR3: CASSLGGSIGSVEQYF. The CDR3 DNA reads as TGTGCCAGCAGCTTGGGGGGTTCAATCGGGAGCGTCGAGCAGTACTTC.

The chain joins TRBV25-1 to TRBJ1-1; no definite D call. This CDR3 is 15 amino acids long. Germline CDR1 reads MGHDK; CDR2 reads SYGVNS. Trimming pared 1 base from V and 5 bases from J, leaving 14 bases between. The CDR3 bases are TGTGCCAGCAGTGAATTCGGGGTATTGAGAACTGAAGCTTTCTTT. Its protein is CASSEFGVLRTEAFF.

This clonotype was picked up one time. The chain combines TRBV20-1 with TRBJ2-3; 8 nucleotides align to TRBD2. Germline CDR1 and CDR2: DFQATT and SNEGSKA (reference sequence). J was trimmed by 2 bases and V by 3 bases; bases with no gene match: 7. This CDR3 has 15 residues. The CDR3, as DNA: TGCAGTGCTAGGGTACTAGCGGCTTACACAGATACGCAGTATTTT. Its translation is CSARVLAAYTDTQYF.

This chain uses TRBV24-1 with TRBJ1-5, with a tentative D call TRBD1 (5 bases). The V end lost 12 bases, the J end lost 2 bases, and 16 bases lay between the germline ends. Germline CDR1 and CDR2: KGHDR and SFDVKD. This CDR3 region has 14 residues. In DNA, the CDR3 is TGTGCCTCCAAAGGGGTGTTTGGCAATCAGCCCCAGCATTTT. The encoded protein is CASKGVFGNQPQHF.

The chain is built from TRBV30 and TRBJ2-3, with D perhaps matching TRBD2 (5 bases). Trimming pared 0 bases from V and 7 bases from J, leaving 11 bases between. Germline V CDR1 and CDR2: GTSNPN, SVGIG (reference sequence). There are 13 residues in the CDR3. The CDR3 DNA is TGTGCCTGGAGTGTAGGCGGAGGAAATACGCAGTATTTT. Translating it yields CAWSVGGGNTQYF.

V gene TRBV2 combines with J gene TRBJ2-2; D is ambiguous. The V end was cut by 3 bases, the J end by 7 bases, with 9 bases between. The germline CDR1 and CDR2 sequences are SNHLY and FYNNEI. This CDR3 contains 13 residues. CDR3 bases: TGTGCCAGCAGTGACCTGGAGCACGGGGAGCTGTTTTTT. It codes for CASSDLEHGELFF.

In its sample, this clonotype was seen once. This chain links TRBV20-1 with TRBJ2-5, with a weak D call TRBD1 (6 bases). V was trimmed by 6 bases and J by 2 bases, leaving 13 bases between them. This CDR3 is 13 amino acids long. Germline assignment: CDR1 DFQATT and CDR2 SNEGSKA (reference sequence). As DNA, the CDR3 is TGCAGTGCAACCTTAGGGGGACAAGAGACCCAGTACTTC. This encodes CSATLGGQETQYF.

V is TRBV25-1 and J is TRBJ1-1, with D possibly being TRBD1 (6 bases). Germline V gives CDR1 MGHDK, CDR2 SYGVNS. The CDR3 totals 13 residues. V was clipped by 4 bases and J by 7 bases, with 13 bases between them. The CDR3, as DNA: TGTGCCAGCAGTGGCCTACAGGGTAGTGAAGCTTTCTTT. Its protein product is CASSGLQGSEAFF.

This clonotype came up once. V is TRBV7-2 and J is TRBJ1-2; possible D gene TRBD1, 6 bases. V was trimmed by 4 bases and J by 7 bases, leaving 19 bases between them. Germline V gives CDR1 SGHTA, CDR2 FQGNSA. The CDR3 covers 15 residues. The CDR3, as DNA: TGTGCCAGCAGCTCCCCGAGGACAGCCCGTGGTGGCTACACCTTC. Translated: CASSSPRTARGGYTF.

The chain couples TRBV6-2 or TRBV6-3 to TRBJ2-5, with D possibly being TRBD1 (6 bases). The CDR3 sequence is 15 residues long. Trimming removed 6 bases from V and 2 bases from J, with 16 bases in between. Germline CDR1 is MNHEY and CDR2 is SVGEGT. CDR3 DNA sequence: TGTGCCAGCAGCCCCAGGGGAAGCCGTCAAGAGACCCAGTACTTC. Translation gives CASSPRGSRQETQYF.

The rearrangement joins TRBV28 to TRBJ2-7; TRBD1 agrees at 7 bases. The CDR3 spans 16 residues. V gave up 2 bases and J gave up 0 bases; unmatched junction bases: 7. Germline assignment: CDR1 MDHEN and CDR2 SYDVKM. The CDR3 DNA follows: TGTGCCAGCAGTTTACCCTTGGGACAGACCTCCTACGAGCAGTACTTC. Amino acids: CASSLPLGQTSYEQYF.

The chain joins TRBV20-1 to TRBJ2-2, with 8 positions matching TRBD1. The V and J ends lost 6 bases and 4 bases, in that order; junction bases with no gene match: 10. The CDR3 runs 15 residues. The germline V gene has CDR1 DFQATT and CDR2 SNEGSKA (reference sequence). The chain's CDR3 is CSAKRQGMATGELFF. The CDR3 DNA reads as TGCAGTGCAAAGAGACAGGGGATGGCCACCGGGGAGCTGTTTTTT.

The V gene is TRBV13, the J gene TRBJ2-7; D is possibly TRBD2 (5 bases). The CDR3 has 16 amino acids. Per germline, CDR1 PRHDT and CDR2 FYEKMQ (reference sequence). The V and J ends lost 1 base and 4 bases respectively, with 17 bases between them. The CDR3 nucleotides are TGTGCCAGCAGCTTAGCCGTCGCGAGTTTAGCGTACGAGCAGTACTTC. This translates into CASSLAVASLAYEQYF. The full variable domain, its missing parts supplied by reference TRBV13 and TRBJ2-7, is AAGVIQSPRHLIKEKRETATLKCYPIPRHDTVYWYQQGPGQDPQFLISFYEKMQSDKGSIPDRFSAQQFSDYHSELNMSSLELGDSALYFCASSLAVASLAYEQYFGPGTRLTVT.

V gene TRBV28 combines with J gene TRBJ2-5, with D perhaps matching TRBD2 (5 bases). The CDR3 extends over 16 amino acids. CDR1 and CDR2 (germline): MDHEN, SYDVKM. Trimming left V 6 bases short and J 4 bases short, with 21 bases between. The CDR3 DNA is TGTGCCAGCAGCCCCAGCGGAGCTAGCATTGTAGAGACCCAGTACTTC. It yields the protein CASSPSGASIVETQYF.

The V gene is TRBV12-5, the J gene TRBJ1-4, with D unresolved. The CDR3 is made up of 16 amino acids. CDR1 is LGHNT and CDR2 is FRNRAP in the germline V gene. Trimming took 5 bases from V and 3 from J, leaving 16 bases between them. CDR3: CASGPQRLGANEKLFF. CDR3 in DNA: TGTGCTAGTGGTCCTCAACGGCTCGGGGCTAATGAAAAACTGTTTTTT.

The chain links TRBV2 to TRBJ2-5; D is unclear. Trimming took 11 bases from V and 4 from J, leaving 11 bases between them. The V gene's germline CDR1 is SNHLY and CDR2 FYNNEI. The length of the CDR3 is 11 residues. The CDR3 region has the DNA TGTGCCGGTAGGGTTGGAGAGACCCAGTACTTC. Its translation: CAGRVGETQYF.

The J gene is TRBJ2-5, the V gene TRBV20-1; 10 bases fit TRBD2. Trimming cost V 1 base and J 0 bases; bases outside gene matches: 2. The CDR3 extends over 15 amino acids. In germline, CDR1 is DFQATT, CDR2 SNEGSKA (reference sequence). The CDR3 nucleotides are TGCAGTGCTAGAGTCCTAGCGGGGGACCAAGAGACCCAGTACTTC. This translates into CSARVLAGDQETQYF.

The chain is built from TRBV5-6 and TRBJ2-7; D is unclear. Germline V lookup: CDR1 SGHDT, CDR2 YYEEEE. This CDR3 spans 11 amino acids. Deletions cut 2 bases from V and 5 bases from J, with 5 bases between. The CDR3 DNA reads TGTGCCAGCAGCTTTGTCCACGAGCAGTACTTC. Amino acid sequence: CASSFVHEQYF.

V gene TRBV7-2 combines with J gene TRBJ1-5, with D unclear. CDR3 length: 16 residues. Germline CDR1 and CDR2: SGHTA and FQGNSA. The V and J ends lost 1 base and 1 base respectively, with 11 bases between them. The CDR3 reads CASSLVAGKSNQPQHF. As DNA, the CDR3 is TGTGCCAGCAGCTTAGTTGCCGGGAAGAGCAATCAGCCCCAGCATTTT.

This clonotype was found once. This chain joins TRBV20-1 and TRBJ2-3; 8 bases are shared with TRBD2. The CDR3 is 16 residues long. V was pared by 0 bases and J by 4 bases, with 9 bases of the junction left unmatched. Germline V gene data show CDR1 as DFQATT and CDR2 as SNEGSKA (reference sequence). CDR3 in amino acids: CSARDGSGGVSDTQYF. DNA of the CDR3: TGCAGTGCTAGAGACGGGAGCGGGGGAGTGTCAGATACGCAGTATTTT.

This clonotype was seen once. DNA for the CDR3: TGTGCCAGCAGCTTAGGCGTCCTAGACTCAGATACGCAGTATTTT. The encoded protein is CASSLGVLDSDTQYF. The rearrangement links TRBV11-3 to TRBJ2-3; D unresolved. The length of the CDR3 is 15 residues. The germline V and J ends were trimmed by 1 base and 4 bases, with 12 bases remaining between them. The germline gives CDR1 SGHNT, CDR2 YENEEA.